The clone carrying this T cell receptor beta chain has ten or more counts. The antigen is unknown. One entry per CDR3 protein, called by TCRdb with MiXCR from the 5' RACE reads. The sample holds about 21,000 distinct CDR3 sequences; around 4.6% are singletons and the top ten take less than 8%. The sample comes from a study of spatial heterogeneity in lung cancer. Germline V gene data show CDR1 as KGHSH and CDR2 as LQKENI. V lost 3 bases and J 0 bases, leaving 11 bases between the germline ends. The CDR3 contains 16 residues. Points from the study as a whole: Ubiquitous, expanded tumor-derived TCRs were more frequently observed in blood at resection than at follow-up.

As for time point: sample taken at primary tumor resection. 72 TRACERx patients with early, untreated non-small cell lung cancer donated samples. No cells were sorted before sequencing. The whole RNA sequenced was extracted from tumor, nontumor lung or frozen PBMC. Material: PBMCs, obtained at surgery. The sequence came from a male donor with early-stage non-small cell lung cancer. The V and J genes are TRBV18 and TRBJ2-2; the D gene is possibly TRBD1 (7 bases). The CDR3 protein is CASSPPGGTNTGELFF. In DNA form, the CDR3 reads TGTGCCAGCTCACCGCCAGGGGGGACGAACACCGGGGAGCTGTTTTTT.